These T cell receptor beta chains were read from a single sample in a study of T cell responses to AZD1222 COVID-19 vaccine. Sequencing was performed with immunoSEQ multiplex PCR; in TCRdb, only in-frame clones are kept and a portion is missing. Of some 160,000 clones listed, 88% are singletons. The starting material was peripheral blood, obtained on day 0 of AZD1222 vaccination. These receptors originate from an adult in good health. CDR3s include the opening cysteine and the closing phenylalanine or tryptophan. Fields, in order: CDR3 length, clone size, J gene, V gene, D gene, CDR3 DNA, CDR3 protein. A D gene is named only where the DNA matches it firmly. The size of a clone is reported for some rows only, either as once, few or many, or as a class for expanded clones.

17 NA TRBJ2-6 TRBV4-2 NA TGTGCCAGCAGCCAAGATGCGCCGTTCTCTGGGGCCAACGTCCTGACTTTC CASSQDAPFSGANVLTF
14 NA TRBJ2-1 TRBV9 NA TGTGCCAGCAGCGTAGTGTCGTTTCCTAATGAGCAGTTCTTC CASSVVSFPNEQFF
12 once TRBJ2-5 TRBV12-3/TRBV12-4 NA TGTGCCAGCAGTTTCGGGGGAGAGACCCAGTACTTC CASSFGGETQYF
12 NA TRBJ1-2 TRBV6-5 NA TGTGCCAGCTATGGGGCTAACTATGGCTACACCTTC CASYGANYGYTF
13 once TRBJ1-4 TRBV30 NA TGTGCCTGGAGTATAGCAACTAATGAAAAACTGTTTTTT CAWSIATNEKLFF
13 NA TRBJ1-2 TRBV30 TRBD1 TGTGCCTGGAAACGGACAGGGGGTGAGGGCTACACCTTC CAWKRTGGEGYTF
13 NA TRBJ1-5 TRBV2 NA TGTGCCAGCAGTGAGCAGGGCACTCAGCCCCAGCATTTT CASSEQGTQPQHF
14 NA TRBJ1-1 TRBV28 NA TGTGCCAGCAGCCGTGACAGCCAGAGGACTGAAGCTTTCTTT CASSRDSQRTEAFF
15 once TRBJ2-7 TRBV2 TRBD2 TGTGCCAGCAGGCTAGCGGGAGGGCCCGGGGACGAGCAGTACTTC CASRLAGGPGDEQYF
12 NA TRBJ1-4 TRBV18 NA TGTGCCAGCTCACCCCTTGGGGAAAAACTGTTTTTT CASSPLGEKLFF
12 NA TRBJ1-2 TRBV12-3/TRBV12-4 TRBD1 TGTGCCAGCACCGGGACAGGGGGTGGCTACACCTTC CASTGTGGGYTF
16 once TRBJ2-1 TRBV7-2 TRBD2 TGTGCCAGCAGCTTAATAGCAAGCGGGAGTCAAGATGAGCAGTTCTTC CASSLIASGSQDEQFF
14 NA TRBJ1-5 TRBV6-5 NA TGTGCCAGCAGAGTCGACGCTGCCAATCAGCCCCAGCATTTT CASRVDAANQPQHF
14 NA TRBJ1-1 TRBV4-1 TRBD1 TGCGCCAGCAGCCCAGGGGGCTTGAGCACTGAAGCTTTCTTT CASSPGGLSTEAFF
17 once TRBJ2-1 TRBV5-1 TRBD1 TGCGCCAGCAGCGAGGGACAGGGCGTTCTATTGGACAATGAGCAGTTCTTC CASSEGQGVLLDNEQFF
14 NA TRBJ2-2 TRBV18 NA TGTGCCAGTGACCTTAATGCGAACACCGGGGAGCTGTTTTTT CASDLNANTGELFF
16 NA TRBJ2-7 TRBV5-1 TRBD2 TGCGCCAGCAGCTTGGAGTCGGAGGGAGGGCCCCTCGAGCAGTACTTC CASSLESEGGPLEQYF
13 NA TRBJ1-3 TRBV29-1 NA TGCAGCGTGGAACTGAGCTCTGGAAACACCATATATTTT CSVELSSGNTIYF
13 NA TRBJ2-7 TRBV7-2 NA TGTGCCAGCAGCTTAAACGGGGTACGTGAGCAGTACTTC CASSLNGVREQYF
14 NA TRBJ1-1 TRBV4-3 NA TGCGCCAGCAGCCAAGACACTCGCCCCGGCGAAGCTTTCTTT CASSQDTRPGEAFF
13 NA TRBJ1-1 TRBV28 TRBD1 TGTGCCAGCAGTTCGGACAGGGCGGATGAAGCTTTCTTT CASSSDRADEAFF
12 NA TRBJ1-1 TRBV7-9 NA TGTGCCAGCAGCGGGCGTCTGGCTGAAGCTTTCTTT CASSGRLAEAFF
14 NA TRBJ1-6 TRBV6-5 NA TGTGCCAGCAGTCTACAGGGAAAGAATTCACCCCTCCACTTT CASSLQGKNSPLHF
15 NA TRBJ2-7 TRBV4-3 TRBD2 TGCGCCAGCAGCCAATCACACCTAGCGGGAGCCGAGCAGTACTTC CASSQSHLAGAEQYF
15 few TRBJ1-2 TRBV28 NA TGTGCCAGCACCTGGGGGGGTTATGAGAGCTATGGCTACACCTTC CASTWGGYESYGYTF